Reported below is one T cell receptor (beta chain). Study processing details: Estimation of nucleated cell counts was performed using reference gene primer amplification. Using immunoSEQ multiplex PCR, the repertoire was profiled, and TCRdb retains in-frame clones only, with some absent. The DNA gave D and trimming, while V, J and clone size come from that table. The table includes more than 100,000 clones, 86% detected once. V dropped 3 bases and J dropped 2; count of bases not matched to a gene: 5. The CDR3 runs to 15 residues. Germline V gene lookup returns CDR1 KGHSH and CDR2 LQKENI. This record belongs to a study of blood T cell repertoires in COVID-19. About the study: The origin of the acute and convalescent COVID-19 samples was the United States, Italy and Spain. Nucleic acid was either cDNA or gDNA, and it came from T cells, B-cell-depleted T cells, or PBMCs.

The rearrangement joins TRBV18 to TRBJ2-7; 9 bases map to TRBD1. The specimen sequenced was peripheral blood. This TCR derives from a man between 40 and 49 years old with acute or convalescent COVID-19. CDR3 loop: CASSPGQGQTYEQYF. The CDR3 nucleotides are TGTGCCAGCTCACCGGGACAGGGCCAAACCTACGAGCAGTACTTC.